Below, 26 T cell receptor beta chains from the same sample are listed, as sequenced in a study of prognosis after radiotherapy for stage I lung cancer. Multiplex PCR in two rounds served to amplify TCR beta CDR3 from genomic DNA. Primers specific to each TRBV and TRBJ gene were used in first-round PCR. TCRdb reprocessed the multiplex PCR reads via MiXCR and lists one record per CDR3 protein. The table shows fewer than 15,000 distinct CDR3 sequences, with around two fifths occurring only once. The sample in question was PBMCs, obtained before or after stereotactic body radiation therapy (not recorded which). The source of these receptors is a donor aged 50 or older with non-small cell lung cancer.

The chain joins TRBV5-8 to TRBJ1-2, with D hard to call. CDR1 is SGHTS and CDR2 is YDEGEE in the germline V gene. The CDR3 runs to 14 residues. V dropped 7 bases and J dropped 3 bases, with 16 bases sitting between them. The CDR3 here is CASLLLYADYGYTF. In DNA, the CDR3 is TGTGCCAGCCTTCTCTTGTATGCGGACTATGGCTACACCTTC.

This clonotype has at least ten counts. V and J are TRBV4-2 and TRBJ2-2, with TRBD2 identical over 7 bases. With 3 bases clipped from V and 4 bases from J, the junction kept 11 bases outside the gene matches. The V gene's germline CDR1 is LGHNA and CDR2 YNFKEQ. This CDR3 is built from 17 residues. In DNA form, the CDR3 reads TGTGCCAGCAGCCACCCATCCGCGGGAGACTTCACCGGGGAGCTGTTTTTT. Protein product: CASSHPSAGDFTGELFF.

This clonotype was found many times. This chain connects TRBV15 to TRBJ2-1; 8 nucleotides agree with TRBD2. The CDR3 is 15 amino acids. CDR1 is LNHNV and CDR2 is YYDKDF in the germline V gene (reference sequence). Germline trimming cut 5 bases from V and 5 bases from J; bases unmatched to any gene: 8. The CDR3 nucleotides read TGTGCCACCAGCGGCCGGAGCGGGGGACACAATGAGCAGTTCTTC. It is translated as CATSGRSGGHNEQFF.

The chain couples TRBV7-8 to TRBJ1-2, with TRBD1 matching 9 bases. Germline-derived CDR1 and CDR2 are SGHVS and FQNEAQ. This CDR3 is 15 amino acids long. Trimming took 7 bases from V and 0 from J; bases not matched to a gene: 6. The chain's CDR3 is CASTTRDRANYGYTF. Written as DNA, the CDR3 is TGTGCCAGCACAACCCGGGACAGGGCTAACTATGGCTACACCTTC.

The sample holds many counts of this clonotype. The chain combines TRBV6-2 or TRBV6-3 with TRBJ2-5, with TRBD1 matching 7 bases. The CDR3 runs 13 residues. CDR1 MNHEY and CDR2 SVGEGT come from the germline V gene. V was clipped by 8 bases and J by 4 bases; unmatched bases: 7. The CDR3 region has the DNA TGTGCCAGCGGACCCAGACAGGGAGAGACCCAGTACTTC. Translated: CASGPRQGETQYF.

There are many counts of this clonotype. The rearrangement links TRBV6-4 to TRBJ2-1; 7 nucleotides line up with TRBD2. V trimming: 4 bases; J trimming: 5 bases; junction bases outside the gene matches: 5. CDR1 MRHNA and CDR2 SNTAGT come from the germline V gene. CDR3 length: 14 amino acids. This CDR3 reads CASSGSGDDNEQFF. The CDR3 DNA is TGTGCCAGCAGTGGCAGCGGGGACGACAATGAGCAGTTCTTC.

This clonotype appeared many times. The rearrangement joins TRBV20-1 to TRBJ1-1, with a tentative D call TRBD1 (5 bases). Germline-derived CDR1 and CDR2 are DFQATT and SNEGSKA (reference sequence). The CDR3 covers 13 residues. V lost 3 bases, J lost 2 bases, and 10 bases lay in between. CDR3 in amino acids: CSARGGGNTEAFF. The CDR3, as DNA: TGCAGTGCTAGGGGCGGGGGAAACACTGAAGCTTTCTTT.

V usage is TRBV6-1 and J usage is TRBJ2-7; no definite D call. CDR1 is MNHNS, CDR2 SASEGT, per germline. Trimming pared 3 bases from V and 0 bases from J, leaving 9 bases between. This CDR3 contains 14 residues. The CDR3, as DNA: TGTGCCAGCAGTGAGGCGGAGAGCTCCTACGAGCAGTACTTC. Protein product: CASSEAESSYEQYF.

The chain joins TRBV24-1 to TRBJ2-2; 8 bases are a match to TRBD1. Germline CDR1 reads KGHDR; CDR2 reads SFDVKD. The junction had 6 bases not matched to a gene; V was cut back by 2 bases and J by 5 bases. The CDR3 extends over 16 amino acids. The CDR3 DNA reads TGTGCCACCAGTGATTCGGACAGGGTGCGGACCGGGGAGCTGTTTTTT. It is translated as CATSDSDRVRTGELFF.

This clonotype was seen many times. In DNA, the CDR3 is TGCGCCAGCAGCCGGGGGCTAGGCGGCTACACCTTC. It codes for CASSRGLGGYTF. V is TRBV5-1 and J is TRBJ1-2, with D perhaps TRBD1 (6 bases). Germline lookup yields CDR1 SGHRS and CDR2 YFSETQ. The ends were cut back, 4 bases at V and 8 bases at J, with 12 bases in the middle. The CDR3 is 12 residues long.

The rearrangement joins TRBV5-4 to TRBJ2-7, with 7 bases fitting TRBD2. This CDR3 is built from 16 residues. CDR1 SGHNT and CDR2 YYREEE come from the germline V gene (reference sequence). V shed 4 bases, J shed 1 base, and the junction held 11 bases outside the gene matches. In DNA form, the CDR3 reads TGTGCCAGCAGCCGCCCTGGTCCTAGCGGATCCTACGAGCAGTACTTC. It is translated as CASSRPGPSGSYEQYF.

A note on this clonotype: Possible read error: a much larger clone is one base away. This sequence joins TRBV20-1 and TRBJ2-7, with 7 bases matching TRBD2. From germline, CDR1 is DFQATT and CDR2 SNEGSKA (reference sequence). Trimming at V came to 2 bases and at J to 6 bases, leaving 10 bases not matched to a gene. The CDR3 is made up of 14 amino acids. The chain's CDR3 is CSARQRLATVEQYF. CDR3 nucleotide sequence: TGCAGTGCTAGACAACGACTAGCAACGGTCGAGCAGTACTTC.

This clonotype was observed a handful of times. This chain uses TRBV6-1 with TRBJ1-2, with D possibly matching TRBD1 (5 bases). Per the germline V gene, CDR1 is MNHNS and CDR2 is SASEGT. Trimming took 6 bases from V and 7 from J, leaving 18 bases between them. CDR3 length: 14 amino acids. The CDR3 protein is CASSETGFGAGYTF. The CDR3 DNA is TGTGCCAGCAGCGAAACAGGTTTTGGGGCTGGCTACACCTTC.

Comment on this clonotype: A far larger clone is one nucleotide away, so this likely arose from a read error. The rearrangement joins TRBV2 to TRBJ1-1; no reliable D call. This CDR3 has 12 residues. Germline V gene data show CDR1 as SNHLY and CDR2 as FYNNEI. The germline V and J ends were trimmed by 7 bases and 6 bases, with 12 bases remaining between them. The CDR3 loop is CASIYSGSEAFF. The DNA of the CDR3 is TGTGCCAGCATTTATTCAGGTTCTGAAGCTTTCTTT.

This clonotype was detected ten times or more. V usage is TRBV15 and J usage is TRBJ1-6, with TRBD1 as a possible D gene (5 bases). Germline-derived CDR1 and CDR2 are LNHNV and YYDKDF (reference sequence). Trimming left V 6 bases short and J 7 bases short, with 10 bases between. The CDR3 consists of 13 residues. The CDR3 DNA reads as TGTGCCACCAGAGGACAAGTGAATTCACCCCTCCACTTT. It yields the protein CATRGQVNSPLHF.

In its sample, this clonotype was seen a few times. A much bigger clone sits one base away, suggesting this may be a read error. The gene calls are TRBV29-1 and TRBJ1-2; TRBD1 is a possible D gene (5 bases). The ends were cut back, 2 bases at V and 3 bases at J, with 13 bases in the middle. Looked up from germline, CDR1 is SQVTM and CDR2 is ANQGSEA. This CDR3 region has 14 residues. CDR3 protein: CSVETQGPDYGYTF. Written as DNA, the CDR3 is TGCAGCGTTGAAACGCAGGGCCCTGACTATGGCTACACCTTC.

This clonotype appeared many times. This chain connects TRBV6-4 to TRBJ2-5, with a possible D match to TRBD1 (6 bases). V dropped 7 bases and J dropped 2 bases, with 20 bases sitting between them. CDR1 and CDR2 from the germline V gene are MRHNA and SNTAGT. The length of the CDR3 is 16 residues. The CDR3 DNA sequence: TGTGCCAGCATTTCTAACAGGGCGTGGGGACAAGAGACCCAGTACTTC. Its translation: CASISNRAWGQETQYF.

Many counts were recorded for this clonotype. The chain couples TRBV24-1 to TRBJ2-5; TRBD1 or TRBD2 may be the D gene (5 bases each). V was trimmed by 7 bases and J by 2 bases, leaving 19 bases between them. Germline values: CDR1 KGHDR, CDR2 SFDVKD. This CDR3 contains 16 residues. The DNA of the CDR3 is TGTGCCACCAGGGGACCTGGAATCTCCCATCAAGAGACCCAGTACTTC. As protein: CATRGPGISHQETQYF.

The chain joins TRBV6-5 to TRBJ2-7; no clear D gene. CDR1 MNHEY and CDR2 SVGAGI come from the germline V gene. Deletions cut 2 bases from V and 3 bases from J, with 8 bases between. The CDR3 spans 13 residues. CDR3 DNA: TGTGCCAGCAGTTACGGGTTTCTCTACGAGCAGTACTTC. Protein sequence: CASSYGFLYEQYF.

Many counts were recorded for this clonotype. V and J are TRBV7-2 and TRBJ2-3; 11 nucleotides match TRBD2. Per germline, CDR1 SGHTA and CDR2 FQGNSA. V dropped 6 bases and J dropped 2; count of bases not matched to a gene: 7. This CDR3 has 16 residues. The CDR3 protein is CASRYTSGGTTDTQYF. DNA for the CDR3: TGTGCCAGCAGGTATACTAGCGGGGGTACCACAGATACGCAGTATTTT.

This clonotype was recorded many times. The gene calls are TRBV5-1 and TRBJ1-1; 9 bases agree with TRBD1. Germline trimming cut 4 bases from V and 6 bases from J; bases unmatched to any gene: 16. CDR3 length: 17 amino acids. Germline CDR1 and CDR2: SGHRS and YFSETQ. In DNA form, the CDR3 reads TGCGCCAGCAGCCGGCTGACAGGGGGTTCGTTCGGCGCTGAAGCTTTCTTT. Protein product: CASSRLTGGSFGAEAFF.

This sequence joins TRBV5-1 and TRBJ2-7, with TRBD1 identical over 10 bases. CDR3 length: 15 amino acids. With 3 bases clipped from V and 3 bases from J, the junction kept 6 bases outside the gene matches. The germline gives CDR1 SGHRS, CDR2 YFSETQ. The CDR3 loop reads CASSSGRTGGYEQYF. CDR3 bases: TGCGCCAGCAGCTCGGGACGGACAGGGGGCTACGAGCAGTACTTC.

About this clonotype itself: A far larger clone differs by one base, so this is likely a read error. This chain links TRBV15 with TRBJ1-6; the D is unclear. The DNA end lines up better with TRBJ1-1; the J call may be wrong. In germline, CDR1 is LNHNV, CDR2 YYDKDF (reference sequence). This CDR3 contains 14 residues. The CDR3: CATSRASAGTEAFF. The CDR3 coding sequence is TGTGCCACCAGCAGAGCCAGTGCTGGCACTGAAGCTTTCTTT.

There are a few counts of this clonotype. It differs at one base from a far larger clone, so likely a read error. The rearrangement links TRBV15 to TRBJ1-6; a weak D match, TRBD1 (5 bases). This CDR3 contains 14 residues. The germline V gene encodes CDR1 LNHNV and CDR2 YYDKDF (reference sequence). The CDR3 nucleotides are TGTGCCACCAGCAGAGCCAGGGCTGGCACTGAATCTTTCTTT. Protein product: CATSRARAGTESFF.

This clonotype was detected ten times or more. The chain has TRBV20-1 and TRBJ2-1; 13 nucleotides agree with TRBD2. The CDR3 loop spans 13 amino acids. Trimming took 6 bases from V and 9 from J; bases not matched to a gene: 5. Looked up from germline, CDR1 is DFQATT and CDR2 is SNEGSKA (reference sequence). For the CDR3, the DNA is TGCAGTGCCAGGACTAGCGGGAGTGTTGAGCAGTTCTTC. Its protein is CSARTSGSVEQFF.

The chain has TRBV20-1 and TRBJ1-2; tentatively, D is TRBD1 (5 bases). The CDR3 runs to 13 residues. Trimming stripped 6 bases from V and 8 bases from J, with 19 bases between. Germline-derived CDR1 and CDR2 are DFQATT and SNEGSKA (reference sequence). DNA for the CDR3: TGCAGTGCCCAGATCCCAGGGAAGCACGGCTACACCTTC. Translating gives CSAQIPGKHGYTF.